This TCR beta chain was sequenced during a study of shared clonotypes between healthy human individuals. For the study at large: Donors had three CD4 naive, three CD4 memory, two CD8 naive and one CD8 memory plate apiece. Notes on the study in general: Clonotypes which were not shared had lower generation probabilities than clonotypes that all four donors shared. Richness estimates generally favored naive over memory subsets.

Sorted-subset replicate PCR reactions were performed with around 200 ng DNA, corresponding to roughly 27,000 T cell genomes. Clones were sequenced by immunoSEQ multiplex PCR, and TCRdb holds only the in-frame ones, with some missing. The table has over a million clones, 95% to 99% seen once. Germline V gene sequence: CDR1 SQVTM, CDR2 ANQGSEA. V lost 1 base, J lost 3 bases, and 6 bases stayed unmatched. The CDR3 has 14 residues. Concerning this clone: Its antigen is not known.

Sequencing used naive CD4+ T cells sorted from blood. This sample's subset: CD45RA+ positively selected. The TCR was taken from a man aged 25 to 40 in good health. The rearrangement joins TRBV29-1 to TRBJ2-7; 7 nucleotides align to TRBD2. This CDR3 is CSVEVAGGGYEQYF. CDR3 nucleotide sequence: TGCAGCGTTGAAGTAGCAGGCGGGGGCTACGAGCAGTACTTC.